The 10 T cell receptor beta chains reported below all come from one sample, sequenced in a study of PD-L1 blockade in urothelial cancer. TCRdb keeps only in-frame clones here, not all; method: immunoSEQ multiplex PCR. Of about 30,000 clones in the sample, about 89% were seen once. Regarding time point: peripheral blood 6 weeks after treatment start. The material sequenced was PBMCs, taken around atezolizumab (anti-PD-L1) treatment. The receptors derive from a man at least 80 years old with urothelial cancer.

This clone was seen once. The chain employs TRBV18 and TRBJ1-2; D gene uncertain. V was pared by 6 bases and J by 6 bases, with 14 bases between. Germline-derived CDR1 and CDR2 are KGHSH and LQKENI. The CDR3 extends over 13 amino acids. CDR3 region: CASSPTREDGYTF. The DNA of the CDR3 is TGTGCCAGCTCCCCGACGAGGGAAGATGGCTACACCTTC.

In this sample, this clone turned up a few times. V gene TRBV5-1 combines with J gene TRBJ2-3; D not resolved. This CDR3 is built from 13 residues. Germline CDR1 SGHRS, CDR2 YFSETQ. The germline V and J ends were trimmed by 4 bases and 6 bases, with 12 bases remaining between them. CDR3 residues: CASSATMRDTQYF. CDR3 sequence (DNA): TGCGCCAGCAGCGCGACGATGCGGGATACGCAGTATTTT.

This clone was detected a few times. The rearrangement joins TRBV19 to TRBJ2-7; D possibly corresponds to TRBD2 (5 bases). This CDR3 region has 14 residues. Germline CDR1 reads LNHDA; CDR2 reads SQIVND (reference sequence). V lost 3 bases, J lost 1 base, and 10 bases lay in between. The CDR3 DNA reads TGTGCCAGTAGTATTTGGGGAGCATCCTACGAGCAGTACTTC. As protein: CASSIWGASYEQYF.

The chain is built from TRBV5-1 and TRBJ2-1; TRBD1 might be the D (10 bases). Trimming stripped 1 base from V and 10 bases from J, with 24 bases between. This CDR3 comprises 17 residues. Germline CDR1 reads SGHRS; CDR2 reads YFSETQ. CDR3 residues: CASSLHRQGALAGEQFF. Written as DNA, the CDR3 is TGCGCCAGCAGCTTGCACCGACAGGGGGCCCTAGCGGGAGAGCAGTTCTTC.

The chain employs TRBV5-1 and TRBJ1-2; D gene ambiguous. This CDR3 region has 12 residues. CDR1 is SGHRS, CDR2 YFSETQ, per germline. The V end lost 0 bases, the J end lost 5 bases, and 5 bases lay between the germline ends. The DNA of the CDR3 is TGCGCCAGCAGCTTGGGCGCGTATGGCTACACCTTC. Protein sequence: CASSLGAYGYTF.

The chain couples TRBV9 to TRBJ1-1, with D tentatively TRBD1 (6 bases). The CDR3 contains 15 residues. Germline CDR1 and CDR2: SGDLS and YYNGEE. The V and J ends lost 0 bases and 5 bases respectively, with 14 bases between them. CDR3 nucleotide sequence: TGTGCCAGCAGCGTAGACATCAGGGACAAAACTGAAGCTTTCTTT. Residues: CASSVDIRDKTEAFF.

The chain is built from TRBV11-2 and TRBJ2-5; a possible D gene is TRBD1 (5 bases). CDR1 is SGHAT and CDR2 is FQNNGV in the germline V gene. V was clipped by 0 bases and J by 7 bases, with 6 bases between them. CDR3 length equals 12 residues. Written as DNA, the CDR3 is TGTGCCAGCAGCTTAGAAGGGGCGACCCAGTACTTC. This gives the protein CASSLEGATQYF.

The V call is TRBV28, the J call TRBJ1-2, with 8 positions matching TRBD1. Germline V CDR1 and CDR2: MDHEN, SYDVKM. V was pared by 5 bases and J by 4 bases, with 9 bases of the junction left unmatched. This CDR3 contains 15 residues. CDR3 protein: CASSTRLTGGYGYTF. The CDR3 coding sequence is TGTGCCAGCAGTACCCGACTTACAGGGGGCTATGGCTACACCTTC.

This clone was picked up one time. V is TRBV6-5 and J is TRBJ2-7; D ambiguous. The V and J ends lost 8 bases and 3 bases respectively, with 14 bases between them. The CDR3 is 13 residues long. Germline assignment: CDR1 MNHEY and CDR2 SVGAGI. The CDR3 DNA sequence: TGTGCCAGCGGTGGTCGAGAAGTCTACGAGCAGTACTTC. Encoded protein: CASGGREVYEQYF.

In nucleotides, the CDR3 is TGTGCCAGCAGCGTAGCAGGGTCTGGAAACACCATATATTTT. Encoded protein: CASSVAGSGNTIYF. The V call is TRBV9, the J call TRBJ1-3; tentative D call: TRBD1 (5 bases). Trimming removed 0 bases from V and 1 base from J, with 5 bases in between. The CDR3 is 14 residues long. Germline loops: CDR1 SGDLS, CDR2 YYNGEE.